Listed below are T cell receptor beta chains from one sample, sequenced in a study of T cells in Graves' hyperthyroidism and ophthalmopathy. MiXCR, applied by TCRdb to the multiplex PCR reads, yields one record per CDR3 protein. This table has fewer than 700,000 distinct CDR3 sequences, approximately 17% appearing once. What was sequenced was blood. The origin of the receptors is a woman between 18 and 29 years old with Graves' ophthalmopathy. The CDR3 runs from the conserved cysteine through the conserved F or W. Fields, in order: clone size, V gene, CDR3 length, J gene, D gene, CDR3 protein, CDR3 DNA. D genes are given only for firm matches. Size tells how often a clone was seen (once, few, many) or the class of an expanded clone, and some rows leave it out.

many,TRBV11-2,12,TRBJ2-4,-,CASSFVENIQYF,TGTGCCAGCAGCTTTGTCGAAAACATTCAGTACTTC
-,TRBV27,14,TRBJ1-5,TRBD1,CASSYQQGNQPQHF,TGTGCCAGCAGCTACCAACAGGGGAATCAGCCCCAGCATTTT
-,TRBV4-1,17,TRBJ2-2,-,CASSQEQPAAFTGELFF,TGCGCCAGCAGCCAAGAGCAACCAGCGGCATTCACCGGGGAGCTGTTTTTT
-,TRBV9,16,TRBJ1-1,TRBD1,CASSVLPGTGGTEAFF,TGTGCCAGCAGCGTCCTTCCAGGGACAGGGGGCACTGAAGCTTTCTTT
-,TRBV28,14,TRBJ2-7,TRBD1,CASSTPGTGGEQYF,TGTGCCAGCAGTACTCCCGGGACAGGGGGCGAGCAGTACTTC
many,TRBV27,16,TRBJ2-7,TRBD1,CASSFSTGDRAYEQYF,TGTGCCAGCAGTTTTAGTACAGGGGACAGGGCCTACGAGCAGTACTTC
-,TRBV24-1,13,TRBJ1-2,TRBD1,CATSRTGGDGYTF,TGTGCCACCAGCAGGACAGGGGGCGACGGCTACACCTTC
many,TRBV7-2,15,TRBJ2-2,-,CASSLAWESSGELFF,TGTGCCAGCAGCTTAGCGTGGGAGAGTTCCGGGGAGCTGTTTTTT
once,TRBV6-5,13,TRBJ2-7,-,CASSYTASYEQYF,TGTGCCAGCAGTTACACTGCCTCCTACGAGCAGTACTTC
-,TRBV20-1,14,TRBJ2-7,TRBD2,CSAPSLAGGYEQYF,TGCAGTGCACCCTCACTAGCGGGGGGTTACGAGCAGTACTTC
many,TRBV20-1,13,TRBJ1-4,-,CSAFPGGNEKLFF,TGCAGTGCTTTTCCGGGGGGGAATGAAAAACTGTTTTTT
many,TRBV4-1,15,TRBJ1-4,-,CASSQSGRVNEKLFF,TGCGCCAGCAGCCAATCCGGCAGAGTCAATGAAAAACTGTTTTTT
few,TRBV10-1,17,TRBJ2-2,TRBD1,CASTYPGTGPVAGELFF,TGCGCCAGCACTTACCCCGGGACAGGGCCGGTCGCCGGGGAGCTGTTTTTT
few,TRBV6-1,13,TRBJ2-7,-,CASSPGQRYEQYF,TGTGCCAGCAGTCCAGGACAACGCTACGAGCAGTACTTC
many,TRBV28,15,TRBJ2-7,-,CASSFRDGQFYEQYF,TGTGCCAGCAGTTTCCGGGACGGCCAATTCTACGAGCAGTACTTC
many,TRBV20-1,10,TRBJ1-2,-,CSAPLYGYTF,TGCAGTGCCCCGCTATATGGCTACACCTTC
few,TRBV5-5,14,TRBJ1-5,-,CASSRLESNQPQHF,TGTGCCAGCAGCAGGCTAGAGAGCAATCAGCCCCAGCATTTT
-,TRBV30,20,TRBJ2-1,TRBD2,CAWSVGRTSGGASSYNEQFF,TGTGCCTGGAGTGTAGGTCGTACTAGCGGGGGCGCGAGCTCCTACAATGAGCAGTTCTTC
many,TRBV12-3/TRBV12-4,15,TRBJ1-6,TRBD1,CASTTRTGTNSPLHF,TGTGCCAGCACCACCCGGACAGGGACAAATTCACCCCTCCACTTT
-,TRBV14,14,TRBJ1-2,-,CASSQEAACYGYTF,TGTGCCAGCAGCCAAGAGGCAGCCTGCTATGGCTACACCTTC
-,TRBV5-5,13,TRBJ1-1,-,CASSLEGGIKAFF,TGTGCCAGCAGCTTGGAGGGAGGAATAAAAGCTTTCTTT
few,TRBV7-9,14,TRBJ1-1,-,CASSLGGRQPEAFF,TGTGCCAGCAGCTTAGGGGGAAGACAGCCTGAAGCTTTCTTT
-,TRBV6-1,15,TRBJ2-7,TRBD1,CASSEAGAGGYEQYF,TGTGCCAGCAGTGAAGCGGGCGCAGGGGGCTACGAGCAGTACTTC
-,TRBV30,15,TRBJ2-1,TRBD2,CAWNRPTSKPNEQFF,TGTGCCTGGAATCGACCGACTAGCAAACCCAATGAGCAGTTCTTC
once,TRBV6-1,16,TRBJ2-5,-,CASRALDPRALETQYF,TGTGCCAGCAGGGCCCTCGACCCCAGGGCGTTGGAGACCCAGTACTTC
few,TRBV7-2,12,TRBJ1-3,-,CASSLSRQAIYF,TGTGCCAGCAGCTTGAGTCGACAGGCGATATATTTT
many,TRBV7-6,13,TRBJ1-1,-,CASSLPGHTEAFF,TGTGCCAGCAGCTTACCGGGCCACACTGAAGCTTTCTTT
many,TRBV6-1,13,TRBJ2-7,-,CASSWDGGREQYF,TGTGCCAGCAGTTGGGACGGAGGAAGGGAGCAGTACTTC
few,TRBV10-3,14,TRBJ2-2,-,CAIMNSLNTGELFF,TGTGCCATCATGAACAGCCTAAACACCGGGGAGCTGTTTTTT
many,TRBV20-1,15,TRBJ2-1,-,CSATRLDSPPDEQFF,TGCAGTGCTACCCGATTGGACTCACCTCCGGATGAGCAGTTCTTC
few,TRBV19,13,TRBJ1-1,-,CASSIVRGTEAFF,TGTGCCAGTAGTATAGTACGGGGCACTGAAGCTTTCTTT
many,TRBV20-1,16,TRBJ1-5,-,CSARDRTQGLNQPQHF,TGCAGTGCTAGAGATCGGACCCAGGGTTTAAATCAGCCCCAGCATTTT
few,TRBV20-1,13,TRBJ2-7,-,CSASPQEVNEQYF,TGCAGTGCTAGCCCCCAGGAGGTCAACGAGCAGTACTTC
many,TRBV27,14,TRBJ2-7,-,CASSLVGVGYEQYF,TGTGCCAGCAGTTTAGTTGGGGTTGGTTACGAGCAGTACTTC
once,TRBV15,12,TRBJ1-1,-,CATSRETDEAFF,TGTGCCACCAGCAGAGAAACAGATGAAGCTTTCTTT
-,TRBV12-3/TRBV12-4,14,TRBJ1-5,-,CVSSRTDSNQPQHF,TGTGTCAGCAGCCGGACAGATAGCAATCAGCCCCAGCATTTT
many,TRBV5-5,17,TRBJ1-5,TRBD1,CASSFWTGGTSNQPQHF,TGTGCCAGCAGCTTCTGGACAGGAGGGACTTCCAATCAGCCCCAGCATTTT
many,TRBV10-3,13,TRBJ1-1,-,CAISDGMNTEAFF,TGTGCCATCAGTGACGGTATGAACACTGAAGCTTTCTTT
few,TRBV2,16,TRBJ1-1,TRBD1,CASSVNNGQGDTEAFF,TGTGCCAGCAGCGTAAACAACGGACAGGGGGATACTGAAGCTTTCTTT
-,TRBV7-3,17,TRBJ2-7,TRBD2,CASSAKGGLADSYEQYF,TGTGCCAGCAGCGCGAAAGGGGGACTAGCGGATTCCTACGAGCAGTACTTC
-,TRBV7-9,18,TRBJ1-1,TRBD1,CASSWTLGTGGMNTEAFF,TGTGCCAGCAGCTGGACCTTGGGGACAGGGGGCATGAACACTGAAGCTTTCTTT
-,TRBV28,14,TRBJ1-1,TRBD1,CASSGPGQRTEAFF,TGTGCCAGCAGTGGGCCGGGACAGCGGACTGAAGCTTTCTTT